This entry concerns a single TCR beta chain. No cognate antigen has been identified for it. Base qualities are not at hand, and no much larger clone is one base apart. Peripheral blood CD8+ and CD4+ T cells from healthy donors, Susac syndrome patients and multiple sclerosis patients were profiled by high-throughput TCR beta sequencing. Treatment-naive patients with stable or active relapsing-remitting disease fulfilling revised McDonald criteria were used as multiple sclerosis controls. Bulk CD8+ and CD4+ T cells were purified by magnetic negative isolation, while CD8+ TEMRA cells were enriched using FACS. Blood was collected in EDTA tubes and processed within 24 hours, with PBMCs isolated through density gradient centrifugation. PBMCs intended for TCR sequencing were cryopreserved in liquid nitrogen and were subsequently thawed in a 37 degrees C water bath. A purity of at least 90% was achieved for sorted or isolated CD4+, CD8+ and CD8+ TEMRA cells.

This entry comes from a study of CD8 T cells in Susac syndrome (dated by TCRdb to about 2019). Regarding the research as a whole: The study used repertoire sequencing to test whether antigen drove CD8+ T cell activation and differentiation in Susac syndrome. CD8+ T cell repertoire clonality was compared between some 13 healthy donors, around 14 Susac syndrome patients and approximately 15 multiple sclerosis patients. Overall results and qualifications from the work: The TCR sequencing and HLA analysis was acknowledged to have included a relatively small number of individuals.

At the junction V is shortened by 3 bases and J by 0 bases, with 10 bases in between. The CDR3, cysteine through phenylalanine, is 14 amino acids long. This entry keeps only the CDR3 DNA: 42 bases, framed from base 1. The CDR1 and CDR2 encoded by the germline V gene (reference sequence) are GTSNPN and SVGIG. RNA was extracted using the RNeasy kit, and about 0.5 to 1 microgram was reverse transcribed with random hexamers. TCR beta CDR3 regions were amplified with the immunoSEQ multiplex PCR assay covering 54 Vbeta and 13 Jbeta segments. To correct PCR amplification bias, a synthetic template baseline was used for both primer optimization and computational correction. In the source study's methods: Reads were assigned to V, D and J genes according to IMGT and analyzed in immunoSEQ Analyzer, with only productive sequences retained. Clonality was computed as one minus Shannon entropy normalized by log2 of the number of productive unique sequences. For each patient and control, public and private clones were evaluated within the 100 most prevalent clones. Clones were defined as Susac-specific if absent from the healthy and MS cohorts, from around 1,100 published viral clones and from other ImmuneACCESS disease sequences. Starting from the raw public reads, TCRdb applied fastp trimming at Q25, assembled clones with MiXCR and retained in-frame beta chains. Each entry is one CDR3 protein sequence, shown with its most common DNA and genes. Clone size and V and J calls follow TCRdb, not the original study. The sample yields 250,000 to 300,000 distinct CDR3 sequences; almost 85% were counted once. In total, the top ten clones hold 0.21% of the sample.

The specimen was CD8+ T cells from PBMCs. The sequence derives from a human donor with multiple sclerosis. Recombination linked TRBV30 to TRBJ2-3, with TRBD2 tentatively as D gene (6 bases match). CDR3 sequence: CAWRLAISTDTQYF. The sequenced DNA is TGTGCCTGGAGGCTAGCGATTAGCACAGATACGCAGTATTTT.